This T cell receptor (beta chain) was identified during a study of CD8 T cells in ankylosing spondylitis. This clonotype was recorded at least ten times. Germline assignment: CDR1 DFQATT and CDR2 SNEGSKA (reference sequence). V was shortened by 0 bases and J by 3 bases, with 8 bases between the two germline ends. CDR3 length: 13 residues. MiXCR, run by TCRdb on the 5' RACE reads, gives a single entry per CDR3 protein. The table shows some 26,000 distinct CDR3 sequences, with less than 20% occurring only once. The TCR was taken from a male donor with ankylosing spondylitis or in good health (not recorded which). Sequenced: blood. J is TRBJ1-1 and V is TRBV20-1; D unclear. The CDR3 nucleotides are TGCAGTGCTAGAGAAGACGAATACACTGAAGCTTTCTTT. It encodes CSAREDEYTEAFF.